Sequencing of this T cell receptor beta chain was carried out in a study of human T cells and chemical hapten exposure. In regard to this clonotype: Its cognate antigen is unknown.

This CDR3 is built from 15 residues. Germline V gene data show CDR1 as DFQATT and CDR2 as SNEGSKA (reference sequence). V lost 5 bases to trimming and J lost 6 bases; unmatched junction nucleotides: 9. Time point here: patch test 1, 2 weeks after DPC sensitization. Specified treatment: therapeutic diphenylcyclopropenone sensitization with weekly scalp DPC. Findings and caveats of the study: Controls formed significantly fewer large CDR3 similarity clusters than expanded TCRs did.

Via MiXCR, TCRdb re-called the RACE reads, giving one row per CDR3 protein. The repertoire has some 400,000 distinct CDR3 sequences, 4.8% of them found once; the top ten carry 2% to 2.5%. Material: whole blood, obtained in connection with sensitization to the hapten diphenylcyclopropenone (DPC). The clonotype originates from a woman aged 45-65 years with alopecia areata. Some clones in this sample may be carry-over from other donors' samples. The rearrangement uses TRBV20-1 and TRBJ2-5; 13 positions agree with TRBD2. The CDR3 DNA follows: TGCAGTGCTGGACTAGCGGGGGCGAACGGTCAGACCCAGTACTTC. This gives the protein CSAGLAGANGQTQYF.